The sequence of this TCR beta chain was determined in a study of response to subunit inactivated influenza vaccine. One entry per CDR3 protein, called by TCRdb with MiXCR from the RT-PCR reads. Of about 700,000 distinct CDR3 sequences detected, roughly 15% appear once; the ten largest clones hold 7.5% to 9%. This CDR3 contains 12 residues. V dropped 6 bases and J dropped 5 bases, with 11 bases sitting between them. Germline values: CDR1 MNHEY, CDR2 SVGEGT. The chain uses TRBV6-2 or TRBV6-3 and TRBJ2-7, with unresolved D. This clonotype was sampled from a man in his fifties who received an inactivated influenza vaccine. Sample: PBMCs from blood, taken 14 to 15 days before vaccination. CDR3 loop: CASRGNPNEQYF. The DNA for the CDR3 is TGTGCCAGCAGGGGCAACCCAAACGAGCAGTACTTC.